This T cell receptor (beta chain) was retrieved from a study of shared clonotypes between healthy human individuals. As concerns this clone: No antigen is known for it.

Overall study findings and caveats: The naive CD4 repertoires of several donors were compared, and approximately 5% of clonotypes were shared.

The test was conducted at deep level. The assay was immunoSEQ multiplex PCR, and TCRdb's table has in-frame clones only and misses some. The data contain 800,000 to 1,200,000 clones, about 80% of them singletons. The length of the CDR3 is 18 residues. J gave up 2 bases and V 4 bases, and 15 bases lay outside the gene matches. CDR1 is SGHRS, CDR2 YFSETQ, per germline. The genes are TRBV5-1 and TRBJ2-3; 8 positions agree with TRBD2. The specimen was memory CD4+ T cells from PBMCs. Documented subset: CD45RA-negative fraction. The sequence was collected from a man aged 18-30 years in good health. Some clones in this sample may be carry-over from other donors' samples. CDR3 loop: CASSLLEGAGGLTDTQYF. The CDR3 DNA sequence: TGCGCCAGCAGCCTCCTGGAGGGTGCGGGAGGCCTCACAGATACGCAGTATTTT.